This TCR beta chain is from a study of blood T cell repertoires in COVID-19 (dated by TCRdb to the early 2020s). Some background on the complete study: Samples covering the acute and convalescent phases of COVID-19 were provided by collaborators in the United States, Italy and Spain. Deeply sampled blood TCRbeta repertoires from subjects exposed to, actively infected with, or recovered from COVID-19 were included in the dataset. Where HLA class I and class II types were available, the types were taken from metadata supplied by the sample provider, not from assay-based typing. Nearly every sample came with metadata listing a de-identified subject ID, COVID-19 status, age in years and sex. The samples were drawn from two sources: the first 160 participants of the ongoing ImmuneRACE study, and over 1,000 subjects contributed by 6 global collaborators. The repertoires were released in a freely available public database intended as a resource for research on the immune response to SARS-CoV-2. The material from the prospective study consisted of cDNA or gDNA derived from T cells, B-cell-depleted T cells, or PBMCs. Study-wide findings and limitations: Clinical and demographic metadata were provided uncurated, with the amount varying by source and participant.

The immunoSEQ Assay, a bias-controlled multiplex PCR, was used to amplify TCRbeta CDR3 regions from genomic DNA. As for how the authors treated the data: The number of nucleated cells in each sample was estimated from the amplification of reference gene primers within the assay. To quantify the absolute abundance of each unique TCRbeta CDR3 rearrangement, sequence reads were collapsed and filtered. For each sample, productive Simpson clonality was calculated as the square root of Simpson's diversity index across productive rearrangements. TCRdb's version of the immuneACCESS table is confined to in-frame rearrangements and falls short of the full clone set. An unresolved V gene accounts for under half of the shortfall where checked; the remainder is of unknown origin. V and J calls and clone size are as listed in that table; D and trimming were resolved from the DNA. The sample records hundreds of thousands of clones, around 84% of which are singletons. Roughly 20% of the sample is held by the ten biggest clonotypes.

Participants in the prospective study were enrolled through a virtual design, were aged roughly 18 to 100 years, and lived in 24 United States geographic areas. In the prospective study, participants were assigned to cohorts based on the clinical history participants reported in a screening survey and a study questionnaire. ImmuneRACE Cohort 3 recovered participants were defined by two consecutive negative NP/OP PCR tests, healthcare professional clearance, or symptom resolution. In the prospective study, mobile phlebotomists collected whole blood, serum and a nasopharyngeal or oropharyngeal swab from each participant. Additional blood draws and questionnaires over an approximately two-month period could optionally be provided by prospective study participants. Prospective study blood samples were shipped either frozen or at room temperature before DNA extraction. According to the germline V gene (reference sequence), CDR1 reads LGHDT and CDR2 reads YNNKEL. Counted from cysteine to phenylalanine, this CDR3 has 15 amino acids. Of all the DNA, just the CDR3 is kept, 45 bases in frame from base 1. Cut back by 1 base and 4 bases, the V and J ends lie 13 bases apart.

Remarks on this clone: The specificity of this receptor is unknown. No qualities accompany the bases; no much larger clone lies one base away.

In this chain, TRBV3-1 (or the pseudogene TRBV3-2) is recombined with TRBJ2-5; tentative D gene TRBD1, with 6 bases matching. The receptor's source is a man in his forties who had recovered from COVID-19. The specimen sequenced was PBMCs or T cells enriched from blood (not recorded which). The sequenced DNA is TGTGCCAGCAGCCAAGTCCAGGGGTCCTCAGAGACCCAGTACTTC. It translates to CASSQVQGSSETQYF.